These T cell receptor beta chains were read from a single sample in a study of blood T cell repertoires in COVID-19. TCRdb keeps only in-frame clones here, not all; method: immunoSEQ multiplex PCR. The data hold 110,000 to 150,000 clones, with more than 80% observed a single time. Sequenced material: peripheral blood. Every receptor here comes from a woman between 55 and 75 years old with active COVID-19. Each CDR3 is given without its conserved first and last residue. Each record gives: V gene, J gene, CDR3 protein.

>TRBV7-9|TRBJ2-1
ASSSRQDSTYNEQF
>TRBV5-8|TRBJ2-7
ASSLGQLYEQY
>TRBV6-2/TRBV6-3|TRBJ2-1
ASSFSGRAAYNEQF
>TRBV6-6|TRBJ2-3
ASSYQGGDTDTQY
>TRBV3-1/TRBV3-2|TRBJ1-2
ASSQATGYYGYT
>TRBV4-2|TRBJ2-3
ASSQKGLAGGPTDTQY
>TRBV30|TRBJ2-4
AWTSGMRDIQY
>TRBV27|TRBJ1-2
ASSPRTGGFARNYGYT
>TRBV4-3|TRBJ2-7
ASSQDLAGGWYEQY
>TRBV10-2|TRBJ2-1
ASSGTSGDSYNEQF
>TRBV7-3|TRBJ2-1
ASSLSGRAGNEQF
>TRBV5-5|TRBJ2-6
ASSFVGVGANVLT
>TRBV5-1|TRBJ1-1
ASSLRTGRSTEAF
>TRBV29-1|TRBJ2-3
SHSGAGVTQY
>TRBV18|TRBJ2-3
ASSPRAGGSPDTQY
>TRBV3-1/TRBV3-2|TRBJ1-5
ASTPPGGGNQPQH
>TRBV5-1|TRBJ2-5
ASSLGDVETQY
>TRBV28|TRBJ2-1
ASSPAGGRSYNEQF
>TRBV6-5|TRBJ1-5
ASSYYPTGPQH
>TRBV18|TRBJ2-4
ASSPRQGTLAKNIQY
>TRBV7-9|TRBJ1-6
ASSPWTGVRSPLH
>TRBV9|TRBJ1-1
ASSVSENTEAF
>TRBV30|TRBJ1-4
AWSGQINEKLF
>TRBV11-2|TRBJ1-3
ASSIRQGARGNTIY
>TRBV7-9|TRBJ1-2
ASSFGSSDGYT
>TRBV19|TRBJ1-5
ASSFGLIINQPQH
>TRBV5-4|TRBJ2-1
ASSDYMAGGGNEQF
>TRBV24-1|TRBJ2-1
ASSGTGWNEQF
>TRBV4-2|TRBJ1-2
ASSQAGTANYGYT
>TRBV25-1|TRBJ2-2
ASSMDRENTGELF
>TRBV14|TRBJ2-3
ASSQDRFWQGIDTQY
>TRBV7-3|TRBJ2-2
ASSLLTTGADSNTGELF
>TRBV19|TRBJ1-6
ASSPTSTGRYNSPLH
>TRBV11-2|TRBJ2-5
ASTTAYQETQY
>TRBV3-1/TRBV3-2|TRBJ1-2
ASSPAILTAVNYGYT
>TRBV7-9|TRBJ1-1
ASSLGWSVTEAF
>TRBV7-2|TRBJ2-1
ASSSTGARNEQF
>TRBV7-2|TRBJ2-7
ASSLSVGLAATYEQY
>TRBV5-6|TRBJ2-7
ASSLAGTVDYYEQY
>TRBV7-3|TRBJ1-4
ASSFGAGEKLF
>TRBV7-9|TRBJ2-1
ASSSSGAFYNEQF
>TRBV2|TRBJ1-3
ASTFWRGLGNTIY
>TRBV7-2|TRBJ2-2
ASSLRGQGDYGELF
>TRBV9|TRBJ2-2
ASSVAGGAGPGELF
>TRBV10-2|TRBJ2-2
ASTRQGTGELF
>TRBV6-6|TRBJ2-7
ASSRGQGAPYEQY
>TRBV6-4|TRBJ2-2
ATSYTTGELF
>TRBV4-3|TRBJ2-1
ASSQEPVGEAGRNNEQF
>TRBV18|TRBJ2-5
ASSLSTLQETQY
>TRBV5-1|TRBJ1-4
ASSSGQLTNEKLF
>TRBV5-1|TRBJ2-7
ASSFTLTSGRYEQY
>TRBV7-3|TRBJ1-1
ASSLTPGNTEAF
>TRBV3-1/TRBV3-2|TRBJ2-1
ASSRGQDSTGQF
>TRBV5-1|TRBJ2-2
ASSPWGVDTGELF
>TRBV7-9|TRBJ1-5
ASRSTGGVNQPQH
>TRBV19|TRBJ2-7
GSRTGLSYEQY
>TRBV6-5|TRBJ1-5
ASSPRGRGNQPQH
>TRBV28|TRBJ1-1
ASSPSLPASEAF
>TRBV7-3|TRBJ1-1
ASSLAGVTEAF